Included here is one T cell receptor (beta chain) sequence, with context. As yet, its antigen is unknown. The data were taken from a study of graft-versus-host responses after intestinal transplantation. Overall study: Tacrolimus plus steroids were given to all recipients for roughly 3 years, preceded by anti-thymocyte globulin induction. Study results and limitations: Peak circulating GvH clone levels were associated with early post-transplant HvG declines. There were GvH clones found in recipient marrow, and some of them appeared first in ileum or blood.

This CDR3 has 16 residues. Germline V CDR1 and CDR2: MGHRA, YSYEKL. Trimming removed 4 bases from V and 5 bases from J; junction bases left unmatched: 9. Assay used: immunoSEQ multiplex PCR; TCRdb lists only in-frame clones, some missing. This table holds around 93,000 clones, 80% to 95% found once. The specimen was unstimulated CD8+ T cells sorted from spleen or lymph node cells, collected before intestinal transplant. The J gene is TRBJ2-1, the V gene TRBV4-1; TRBD2 agrees at 9 bases. The TCR originated in a human donor who received an intestinal transplant. CDR3 DNA: TGCGCCAGCAGCCTAGGGGCTAGCGGGGCCCACAATGAGCAGTTCTTC. As protein: CASSLGASGAHNEQFF.